This T cell receptor (beta chain) was obtained from a study of blood T cells in healthy people across ages. About the research overall: The capture of about one barcoded beta molecule per two T cells was achieved by template switching.

Study-wide results and limits: Aged donors had fewer naive CD4+ cells and lower diversity than long-lived donors.

A remark on this clonotype: Its target is not known.

The use of a sample-barcoded 5' primer and a J-beta primer mix characterized a second PCR of 7 to 11 cycles. In TCRdb, the 5' RACE reads were re-called with MiXCR into one record per CDR3 protein. The profile shows roughly 1,500,000 distinct CDR3 sequences, about 35% of them singletons. Germline CDR1 reads SGHTA; CDR2 reads FQGNSA. V lost 6 bases and J lost 2, with 7 bases in between. The CDR3 covers 13 residues. Sequenced material: blood. The chain has TRBV7-2 and TRBJ2-2, with D hard to call. The clonotype originates from a woman aged 25 to 39 in good health. CDR3 coding DNA: TGTGCCAGCAGGATGGGAAACACCGGGGAGCTGTTTTTT. Protein sequence: CASRMGNTGELFF.